Listed below are T cell receptor beta chains from one sample, sequenced in a study of blood T cell repertoires in COVID-19. Repertoires were generated with immunoSEQ multiplex PCR, while TCRdb's copy carries only in-frame clones and drops some. Seen here are about 150,000 clones, roughly four fifths observed once, and the top ten hold about 1.8%. The material sequenced was peripheral blood. Source of these receptors: an elderly man with acute or convalescent COVID-19. CDR3s include the opening cysteine and the closing phenylalanine or tryptophan. Fields, in order: V gene, clone size, D gene, J gene, CDR3 length, CDR3 protein. A D gene is named only where the DNA matches it firmly. Clone size is shown for a subset of rows, as once, few, many or a class of expanded clone.

>TRBV13|NA|NA|TRBJ1-3|13
CASSLQSGNTIYF
>TRBV6-2/TRBV6-3|NA|TRBD1|TRBJ2-5|15
CASSGTGTGQETQYF
>TRBV5-1|few|NA|TRBJ1-6|15
CASSLQSSYNSPLHF
>TRBV18|once|TRBD1|TRBJ1-2|14
CASSPPDRNYGYTF
>TRBV7-6|NA|TRBD1|TRBJ1-2|15
CASSPNGQGAYGYTF
>TRBV6-5|NA|TRBD2|TRBJ2-3|16
CASSYSTAGAGDTQYF
>TRBV28|NA|TRBD1|TRBJ1-5|16
CASSLLSAGQRQPQHF
>TRBV4-3|NA|NA|TRBJ1-2|15
CASSQAGKRGYGYTF
>TRBV3-1/TRBV3-2|NA|NA|TRBJ2-5|12
CASGRLQETQYF
>TRBV12-3/TRBV12-4|NA|NA|TRBJ1-6|12
CASSPPDSPLHF
>TRBV10-3|NA|TRBD1|TRBJ1-6|16
CAIAGQENSYNSPLHF
>TRBV5-1|once|NA|TRBJ1-2|15
CASSLGPGEPYGYTF
>TRBV19|NA|TRBD1|TRBJ1-1|12
CATTGWNTEAFF
>TRBV23-1|few|TRBD1|TRBJ2-7|13
CASGGQGTYEQYF
>TRBV30|NA|TRBD2|TRBJ2-7|18
CAWSVYLMTSGASYEQYF
>TRBV19|NA|TRBD1|TRBJ2-5|16
CASSRSTGTGQETQYF